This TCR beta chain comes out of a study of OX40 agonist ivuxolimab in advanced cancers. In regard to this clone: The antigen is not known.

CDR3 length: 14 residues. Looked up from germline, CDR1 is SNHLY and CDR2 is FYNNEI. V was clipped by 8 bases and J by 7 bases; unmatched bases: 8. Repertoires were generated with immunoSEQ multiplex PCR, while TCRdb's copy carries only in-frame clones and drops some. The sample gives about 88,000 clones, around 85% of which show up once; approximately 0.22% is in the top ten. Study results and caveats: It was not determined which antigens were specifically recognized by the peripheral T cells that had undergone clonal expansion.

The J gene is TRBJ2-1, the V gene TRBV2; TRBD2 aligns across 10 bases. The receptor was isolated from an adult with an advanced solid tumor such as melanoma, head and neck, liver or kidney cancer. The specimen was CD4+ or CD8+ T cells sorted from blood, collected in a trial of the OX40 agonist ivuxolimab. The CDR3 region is CASRGGLAVNEQFF. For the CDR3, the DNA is TGTGCCAGCCGGGGCGGACTAGCGGTAAATGAGCAGTTCTTC.